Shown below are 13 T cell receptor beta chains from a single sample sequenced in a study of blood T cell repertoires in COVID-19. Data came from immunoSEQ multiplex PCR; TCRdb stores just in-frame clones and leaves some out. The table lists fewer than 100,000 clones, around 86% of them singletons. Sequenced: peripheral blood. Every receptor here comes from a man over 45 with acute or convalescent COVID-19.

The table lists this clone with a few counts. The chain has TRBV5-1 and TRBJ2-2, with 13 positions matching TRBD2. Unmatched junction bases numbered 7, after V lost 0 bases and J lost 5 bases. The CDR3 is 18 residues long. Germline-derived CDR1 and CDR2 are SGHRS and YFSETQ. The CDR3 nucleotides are TGCGCCAGCAGCTTGGACAGGACTAGCGGGAGAGGTACCGGGGAGCTGTTTTTT. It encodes CASSLDRTSGRGTGELFF.

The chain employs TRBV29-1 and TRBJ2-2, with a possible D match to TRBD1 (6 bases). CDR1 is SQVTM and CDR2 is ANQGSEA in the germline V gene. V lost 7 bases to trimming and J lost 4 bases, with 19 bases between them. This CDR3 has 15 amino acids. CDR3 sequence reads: CSADPGTSSTGELFF. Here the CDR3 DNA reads TGCAGCGCTGACCCCGGGACAAGCAGCACCGGGGAGCTGTTTTTT.

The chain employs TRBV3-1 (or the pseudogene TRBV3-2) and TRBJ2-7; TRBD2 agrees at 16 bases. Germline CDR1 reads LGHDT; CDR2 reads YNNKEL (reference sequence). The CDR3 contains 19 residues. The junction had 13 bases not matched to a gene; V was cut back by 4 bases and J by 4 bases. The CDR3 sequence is CASSLKSGTSGRARYEQYF. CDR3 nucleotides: TGTGCCAGCAGCCTGAAATCCGGGACTAGCGGGAGGGCCCGGTACGAGCAGTACTTC.

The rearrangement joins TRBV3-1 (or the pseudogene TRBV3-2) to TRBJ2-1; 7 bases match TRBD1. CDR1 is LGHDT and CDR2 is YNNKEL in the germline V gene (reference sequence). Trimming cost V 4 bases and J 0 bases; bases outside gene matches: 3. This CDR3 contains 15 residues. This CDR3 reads CASSPDRSSYNEQFF. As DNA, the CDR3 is TGTGCCAGCAGCCCGGACAGGAGCTCCTACAATGAGCAGTTCTTC.

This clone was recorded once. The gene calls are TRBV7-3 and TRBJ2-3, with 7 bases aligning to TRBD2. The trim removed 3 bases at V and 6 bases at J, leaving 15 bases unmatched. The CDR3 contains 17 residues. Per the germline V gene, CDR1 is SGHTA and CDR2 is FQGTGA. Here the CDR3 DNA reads TGTGCCAGCAGCTTCGGGGAGACTAGCAGGTCCCCGGATACGCAGTATTTT. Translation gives CASSFGETSRSPDTQYF.

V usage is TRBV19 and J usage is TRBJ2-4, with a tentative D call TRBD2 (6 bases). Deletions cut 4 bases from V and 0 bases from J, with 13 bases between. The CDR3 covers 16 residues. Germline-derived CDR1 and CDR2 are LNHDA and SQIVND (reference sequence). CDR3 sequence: CASSTQWRAAKNIQYF. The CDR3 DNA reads TGTGCCAGTAGTACCCAGTGGAGGGCAGCCAAAAACATTCAGTACTTC.

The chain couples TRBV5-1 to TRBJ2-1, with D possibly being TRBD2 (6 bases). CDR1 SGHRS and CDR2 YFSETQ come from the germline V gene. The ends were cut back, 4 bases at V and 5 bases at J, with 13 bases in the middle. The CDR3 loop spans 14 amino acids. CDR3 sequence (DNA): TGCGCCAGCAGCGGGACTCGTCCGGACAATGAGCAGTTCTTC. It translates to CASSGTRPDNEQFF.

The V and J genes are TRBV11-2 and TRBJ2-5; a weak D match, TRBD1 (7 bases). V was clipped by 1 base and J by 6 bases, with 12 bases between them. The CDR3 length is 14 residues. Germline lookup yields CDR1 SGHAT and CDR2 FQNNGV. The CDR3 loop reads CASSLAAGGKTQYF. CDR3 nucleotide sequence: TGTGCCAGCAGCTTAGCTGCAGGGGGGAAGACCCAGTACTTC. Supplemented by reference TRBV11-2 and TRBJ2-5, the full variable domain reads EAGVAQSPRYKIIEKRQSVAFWCNPISGHATLYWYQQILGQGPKLLIQFQNNGVVDDSQLPKDRFSAERLKGVDSTLKIQPAKLEDSAVYLCASSLAAGGKTQYFGPGTRLLVL.

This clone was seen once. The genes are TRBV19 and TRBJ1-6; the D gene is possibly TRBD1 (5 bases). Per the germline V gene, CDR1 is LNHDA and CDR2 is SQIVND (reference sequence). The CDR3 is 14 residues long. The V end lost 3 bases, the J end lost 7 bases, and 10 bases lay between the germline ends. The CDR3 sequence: CASSMAPGNSPLHF. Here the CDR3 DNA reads TGTGCCAGTAGTATGGCCCCAGGGAATTCACCCCTCCACTTT.

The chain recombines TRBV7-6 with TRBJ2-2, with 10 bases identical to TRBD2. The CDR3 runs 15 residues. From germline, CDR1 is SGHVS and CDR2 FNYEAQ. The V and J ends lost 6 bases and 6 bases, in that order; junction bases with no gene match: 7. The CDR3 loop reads CASSEREGLAGELFF. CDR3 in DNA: TGTGCCAGCAGTGAGCGGGAGGGCCTGGCCGGGGAGCTGTTTTTT.

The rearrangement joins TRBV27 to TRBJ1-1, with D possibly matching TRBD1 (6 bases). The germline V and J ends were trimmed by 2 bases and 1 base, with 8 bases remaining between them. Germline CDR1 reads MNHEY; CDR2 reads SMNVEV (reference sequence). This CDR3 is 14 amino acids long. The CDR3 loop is CASSLRQENTEAFF. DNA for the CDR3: TGTGCCAGCAGTTTAAGACAGGAGAACACTGAAGCTTTCTTT.

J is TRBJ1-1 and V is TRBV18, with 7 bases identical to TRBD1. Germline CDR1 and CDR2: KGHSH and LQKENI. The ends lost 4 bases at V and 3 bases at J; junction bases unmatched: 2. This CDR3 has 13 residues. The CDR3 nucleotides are TGTGCCAGCTCACAGGGGGCGTACACTGAAGCTTTCTTT. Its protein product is CASSQGAYTEAFF.

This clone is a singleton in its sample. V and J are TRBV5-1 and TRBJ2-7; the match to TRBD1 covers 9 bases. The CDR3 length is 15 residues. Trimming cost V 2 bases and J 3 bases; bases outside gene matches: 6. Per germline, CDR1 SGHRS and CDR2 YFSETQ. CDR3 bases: TGCGCCAGCAGCTTCTTCACAGGGGGCCACTACGAGCAGTACTTC. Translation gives CASSFFTGGHYEQYF.